The 26 T cell receptor beta chains below were found in one sample sequenced in a study of CXCR3-negative and CXCR3-positive naive CD8 T cells. UMI-labeled 5' RACE TRB cDNA libraries were prepared from the cells. TCRdb reprocessed the 5' RACE reads and stores each CDR3 protein as one record, lacking DNA. The ten most abundant clones cover 0.29% of a sample with 100,000 to 150,000 distinct CDR3 sequences. The material sequenced was naive CXCR3- CD8+ T cells from blood. Described subset: CD45RO-CCR7+CD27+CD95- naive CD8+ T cells lacking CXCR3 (TNR3-). These receptors all stem from a human donor in good health. Some clones in this sample may be carry-over from other donors' samples.

The chain couples TRBV4-3 to TRBJ2-7. The CDR3 loop spans 17 amino acids. Germline V gives CDR1 LGHNA, CDR2 YSLEER. The CDR3 region is CASSQDMIGFSYVEQYF.

The V and J genes are TRBV27 and TRBJ1-2; there is no DNA to check the TCRdb D call of TRBD1. The CDR3 consists of 13 residues. Germline CDR1 reads MNHEY; CDR2 reads SMNVEV (reference sequence). CDR3 region: CATGPIPDTRYTF.

The chain couples TRBV6-5 to TRBJ1-3; the D gene TCRdb calls, TRBD1, cannot be checked with no DNA. This CDR3 has 16 amino acids. CDR1 and CDR2 (germline): MNHEY, SVGAGI. The CDR3 loop reads CARTPGPNPSGNTIYF.

The chain is built from TRBV3-1 and TRBJ2-2; TCRdb selects TRBD2, and the lack of DNA leaves this call unchecked. Germline CDR1 is LGHDT and CDR2 is YNNKEL (reference sequence). The CDR3 consists of 17 residues. CDR3 in amino acids: CASSLLAGGPNTGELFF.

This chain links TRBV18 with TRBJ2-4; without DNA, the TCRdb call of TRBD1 cannot be checked. CDR1 and CDR2 (germline): KGHSH, LQKENI. The CDR3 has 15 amino acids. The CDR3: CASSPPDRVKNIQYF.

V gene TRBV3-1 combines with J gene TRBJ2-7. Germline lookup yields CDR1 LGHDT and CDR2 YNNKEL (reference sequence). The CDR3 contains 15 residues. CDR3 region: CASSLRSRMDYGQYF.

The chain joins TRBV24-1 to TRBJ2-1; TCRdb gives TRBD1 as the D gene, but with no DNA this cannot be confirmed. The CDR3 has 17 residues. The germline gives CDR1 KGHDR, CDR2 SFDVKD. Here the CDR3 reads CATSDLSGQGAFDEQFF.

V gene TRBV4-1 combines with J gene TRBJ2-7. The CDR3 runs 13 residues. Germline V gives CDR1 MGHRA, CDR2 YSYEKL. The CDR3: CASSQSMDYEQYF.

V gene TRBV29-1 combines with J gene TRBJ2-1; the D gene TCRdb calls, TRBD1, cannot be checked with no DNA. The germline V gene encodes CDR1 SQVTM and CDR2 ANQGSEA. This CDR3 is 11 amino acids long. The CDR3 reads CSDRTGNEQFF.

J is TRBJ2-2 and V is TRBV24-1. From germline, CDR1 is KGHDR and CDR2 SFDVKD. The length of the CDR3 is 13 residues. CDR3 region: CATRSANTGELFF.

The V gene is TRBV7-9, the J gene TRBJ2-1; lacking DNA, the TRBD2 call made by TCRdb goes unchecked. Germline V gene lookup returns CDR1 SEHNR and CDR2 FQNEAQ (reference sequence). This CDR3 region has 12 residues. Here the CDR3 reads CASSSGTLEQFF. Supplemented by reference TRBV7-9 and TRBJ2-1, the full variable domain reads DTGVSQNPRHKITKRGQNVTFRCDPISEHNRLYWYRQTLGQGPEFLTYFQNEAQLEKSRLLSDRFSAERPKGSFSTLEIQRTEQGDSAMYLCASSSGTLEQFFGPGTRLTVL.

The chain has TRBV6-1 and TRBJ2-7; the TRBD2 assignment by TCRdb is unverifiable without DNA. The CDR3 covers 15 residues. Germline CDR1 MNHNS, CDR2 SASEGT. CDR3: CASSEPLAGGYEQYF.

The chain links TRBV5-1 to TRBJ1-6; TCRdb picks TRBD1, but there is no DNA to check that call. Germline V gives CDR1 SGHRS, CDR2 YFSETQ. This CDR3 has 15 residues. The CDR3 protein is CASSVPGQQNSHLHF.

This CDR3 is CASSKDRVRWELFF. This sequence joins TRBV21-1 and TRBJ2-2; TCRdb picks TRBD1, but there is no DNA to check that call. TRBV21-1 counts as a pseudogene. The CDR3 consists of 14 residues.

The chain carries TRBV20-1 and TRBJ2-2; there is no DNA to check the TCRdb D call of TRBD1. The germline V gene has CDR1 DFQATT and CDR2 SNEGSKA (reference sequence). This CDR3 contains 17 residues. The CDR3 spells CSARDEDRGLNTGELFF.

The V call is TRBV28, the J call TRBJ1-1; absent DNA, TCRdb's TRBD1 call cannot be checked. Germline lookup yields CDR1 MDHEN and CDR2 SYDVKM. The CDR3 loop spans 16 amino acids. The CDR3 loop is CASSLGGLNSNTEAFF.

The V call is TRBV7-9, the J call TRBJ2-4; TCRdb calls TRBD1, which cannot be checked without DNA. Germline-derived CDR1 and CDR2 are SEHNR and FQNEAQ (reference sequence). The CDR3 loop spans 15 amino acids. The CDR3: CASSIIPGTGNIQYF.

This rearrangement joins TRBV7-6 to TRBJ1-5; TCRdb lists TRBD1, though no DNA is available to test this call. The germline CDR1 and CDR2 sequences are SGHVS and FNYEAQ. CDR3 size: 15 residues. The CDR3 sequence: CASSIGTDSNQPQHF.

The chain combines TRBV28 with TRBJ2-4; TCRdb returns TRBD1, unconfirmable since there is no DNA. Looked up from germline, CDR1 is MDHEN and CDR2 is SYDVKM. This CDR3 has 17 residues. CDR3 sequence: CASSSQQGLLAKNIQYF.

The rearrangement joins TRBV4-1 to TRBJ2-1. Looked up from germline, CDR1 is MGHRA and CDR2 is YSYEKL. The CDR3 consists of 13 residues. The CDR3 region is CASSQARYSEQFF.

This chain links TRBV29-1 with TRBJ2-2; TCRdb's assignment of TRBD1 cannot be checked, as there is no DNA. CDR3 length: 15 residues. Germline CDR1 reads SQVTM; CDR2 reads ANQGSEA. The CDR3 region is CSVLGTATNTGELFF.

The V gene is TRBV5-1, the J gene TRBJ2-1; checking the TCRdb D call of TRBD1 is not possible without DNA. Germline V CDR1 and CDR2: SGHRS, YFSETQ. CDR3 length equals 15 residues. The CDR3 is CASSLVGGQYNEQFF.

The CDR3: CATLGGASYEQYF. The chain uses TRBV19 and TRBJ2-7; checking the TCRdb D call of TRBD1 is not possible without DNA. The CDR3 is 13 residues long. From germline, CDR1 is LNHDA and CDR2 SQIVND (reference sequence).

V is TRBV27 and J is TRBJ1-2; checking the TCRdb D call of TRBD1 is not possible without DNA. CDR3 length: 15 residues. Germline V lookup: CDR1 MNHEY, CDR2 SMNVEV (reference sequence). The CDR3 region is CASSLESGQGGGYTF.

This chain connects TRBV7-9 to TRBJ2-1; TCRdb proposes TRBD1, but this gene call is untestable without DNA. Germline assignment: CDR1 SEHNR and CDR2 FQNEAQ (reference sequence). This CDR3 region has 13 residues. The CDR3: CASSAGQGYEQFF.

The chain is built from TRBV29-1 and TRBJ1-2; the TCRdb call, TRBD1, lacks DNA for checking. There are 16 residues in the CDR3. CDR1 and CDR2 from the germline V gene are SQVTM and ANQGSEA. CDR3 protein: CSVEETTDRGWSGYTF.